One sample yielded the 26 T cell receptor beta chains listed below, sequenced in a study of blood T cell repertoires in COVID-19. The protocol was immunoSEQ multiplex PCR, while the TCRdb copy is restricted to in-frame clones and leaves out a portion. The repertoire has about 19,000 clones, approximately 91% of them found once; the top ten carry 15% to 20%. Specimen: peripheral blood. Source of these receptors: a human donor in a cohort sampled during active COVID-19.

The rearrangement links TRBV5-1 to TRBJ2-7; 10 nucleotides align to TRBD2. Germline V gene data show CDR1 as SGHRS and CDR2 as YFSETQ. CDR3 size: 15 residues. Unmatched junction bases numbered 7, after V lost 4 bases and J lost 3 bases. As DNA, the CDR3 is TGCGCCAGCAGCATTGGACTAGCGGATGGCTACGAGCAGTACTTC. Residues: CASSIGLADGYEQYF.

The genes are TRBV7-2 and TRBJ2-1, with 9 bases that match TRBD1. The germline V gene has CDR1 SGHTA and CDR2 FQGNSA. There are 12 residues in the CDR3. V was pared by 3 bases and J by 13 bases, with 4 bases of the junction left unmatched. The CDR3 here is CASSLDRGGQFF. Written as DNA, the CDR3 is TGTGCCAGCAGCTTGGACAGGGGTGGACAGTTCTTC.

The table lists this clone with a count of one. The V and J genes are TRBV28 and TRBJ2-3; 12 bases are a match to TRBD2. The CDR3 has 17 residues. The germline V gene encodes CDR1 MDHEN and CDR2 SYDVKM. J lost 0 bases, V lost 10 bases, and 11 bases had no gene match. The CDR3 reads CATVTSGSPSSTDTQYF. The CDR3 DNA reads TGTGCCACCGTGACTAGCGGGAGCCCTTCTAGCACAGATACGCAGTATTTT. The whole variable domain, filled in from reference TRBV28 and TRBJ2-3, reads DVKVTQSSRYLVKRTGEKVFLECVQDMDHENMFWYRQDPGLGLRLIYFSYDVKMKEKGDIPEGYSVSREKKERFSLILESASTNQTSMYLCATVTSGSPSSTDTQYFGPGTRLTVL.

The chain couples TRBV7-3 to TRBJ2-5, with D perhaps TRBD1 (8 bases). This CDR3 region has 14 residues. Per germline, CDR1 SGHTA and CDR2 FQGTGA. Trimming shortened V by 7 bases and J by 0 bases, and 12 bases separated the two germline ends. CDR3 amino acids: CASKRDRNQETQYF. CDR3 coding DNA: TGTGCCAGCAAGCGGGACAGGAACCAAGAGACCCAGTACTTC. The whole variable domain, remainder taken from reference TRBV7-3 and TRBJ2-5, is GAGVSQTPSNKVTEKGKYVELRCDPISGHTALYWYRQSLGQGPEFLIYFQGTGAADDSGLPNDRFFAVRPEGSVSTLKIQRTERGDSAVYLCASKRDRNQETQYFGPGTRLLVL.

This clone showed up just once. The chain combines TRBV3-1 (or the pseudogene TRBV3-2) with TRBJ1-5; 7 bases agree with TRBD1. This CDR3 comprises 22 residues. Germline V gene sequence: CDR1 LGHDT, CDR2 YNNKEL (reference sequence). The trim removed 2 bases at V and 0 bases at J, leaving 22 bases unmatched. CDR3 region: CASSQPAPDRLKKVDSNQPQHF. Written as DNA, the CDR3 is TGTGCCAGCAGCCAACCCGCACCGGACAGGTTGAAGAAGGTGGATAGCAATCAGCCCCAGCATTTT.

This rearrangement joins TRBV19 to TRBJ2-5; D is ambiguous. Trimming left V 5 bases short and J 5 bases short, with 15 bases between. The CDR3 is 14 residues long. The V gene's germline CDR1 is LNHDA and CDR2 SQIVND (reference sequence). The CDR3 DNA is TGTGCCAGTAGTTCTCCAGGTCTGGCGGAGACCCAGTACTTC. Its protein product is CASSSPGLAETQYF.

V usage is TRBV9 and J usage is TRBJ2-1; D is perhaps TRBD2 (6 bases). Germline loops: CDR1 SGDLS, CDR2 YYNGEE. Trimming left V 4 bases short and J 2 bases short, with 13 bases between. The CDR3 has 15 amino acids. CDR3 bases: TGTGCCAGCAGCCCCCCGGGGGAAGCCTACAATGAGCAGTTCTTC. This codes for CASSPPGEAYNEQFF.

Here the CDR3 DNA reads TGCGCCAGCAGGGTTAGCGGGAGGGAGACCCAGTACTTC. Its protein is CASRVSGRETQYF. The rearrangement uses TRBV5-1 and TRBJ2-5; TRBD2 matches at 10 bases. CDR1 is SGHRS and CDR2 is YFSETQ in the germline V gene. CDR3 length: 13 amino acids. After removal of 5 bases from V and 5 bases from J, the junction contained 3 bases not matched to a gene.

This CDR3 is CASSQGDRTNSPLHF. The DNA of the CDR3 is TGTGCCAGCAGCCAAGGGGACAGAACTAATTCACCCCTCCACTTT. The chain links TRBV3-1 (or the pseudogene TRBV3-2) to TRBJ1-6, with TRBD1 identical over 7 bases. The CDR3 contains 15 residues. Trimming took 1 base from V and 6 from J; bases not matched to a gene: 3. CDR1 is LGHDT, CDR2 YNNKEL, per germline (reference sequence).

The V and J genes are TRBV6-5 and TRBJ1-2, with D possibly being TRBD1 (5 bases). Germline V lookup: CDR1 MNHEY, CDR2 SVGAGI. V gave up 10 bases and J gave up 4 bases, with 19 bases separating them. The length of the CDR3 is 14 residues. CDR3 bases: TGTGCCACCCGCCAAAGGGACTTCGGCTATGGCTACACCTTC. As protein: CATRQRDFGYGYTF.

This sequence joins TRBV6-1 and TRBJ1-2; D is undetermined. Germline loops: CDR1 MNHNS, CDR2 SASEGT. V was cut by 4 bases and J by 4 bases, with 19 bases left in between. The CDR3 spans 16 residues. CDR3 protein: CASSATRVGGFYGYTF. CDR3 bases: TGTGCCAGCAGTGCTACCCGTGTCGGAGGGTTCTATGGCTACACCTTC.

The chain joins TRBV6-5 to TRBJ2-1, with TRBD2 matching over 12 bases. The CDR3 is 13 amino acids. The V gene's germline CDR1 is MNHEY and CDR2 SVGAGI. The trim removed 5 bases at V and 11 bases at J, leaving 4 bases unmatched. This chain's CDR3 is CASSRTSGAKQFF. In DNA, the CDR3 is TGTGCCAGCAGTCGGACTAGCGGGGCTAAGCAGTTCTTC.

In this sample, this clone turned up a few times. This chain uses TRBV7-2 with TRBJ2-3; weak D call: TRBD2 (5 bases). V gave up 5 bases and J gave up 4 bases, with 13 bases separating them. The CDR3 contains 14 residues. CDR1 and CDR2 from the germline V gene are SGHTA and FQGNSA. Written as DNA, the CDR3 is TGTGCCAGCAGCACCGGGCGGGCCGCAGATACGCAGTATTTT. Translated: CASSTGRAADTQYF.

This clone has just a few counts. The chain couples TRBV11-3 to TRBJ1-1, with D hard to call. Germline loops: CDR1 SGHNT, CDR2 YENEEA. CDR3 length: 13 residues. V gave up 5 bases and J gave up 1 base, with 8 bases separating them. DNA of the CDR3: TGTGCCAGCAGCCAATACAGGAACACTGAAGCTTTCTTT. Amino acid sequence: CASSQYRNTEAFF.

V and J are TRBV10-3 and TRBJ2-1; possible D gene TRBD2, 7 bases. The germline V and J ends were trimmed by 4 bases and 4 bases, with 14 bases remaining between them. The CDR3 consists of 15 residues. Germline lookup yields CDR1 ENHRY and CDR2 SYGVKD. CDR3 in amino acids: CAISAPGGLYNEQFF. DNA for the CDR3: TGTGCCATCAGTGCACCGGGGGGCCTATACAATGAGCAGTTCTTC.

V gene TRBV15 combines with J gene TRBJ2-3; possible D gene TRBD2, 5 bases. CDR3 size: 16 residues. From germline, CDR1 is LNHNV and CDR2 YYDKDF (reference sequence). Trimming took off 4 bases at V and 1 base at J, with 15 bases between the two ends. This chain's CDR3 is CATSKNSATGTDTQYF. The DNA of the CDR3 is TGTGCCACCAGCAAAAATAGCGCGACGGGCACAGATACGCAGTATTTT.

The V gene is TRBV7-2, the J gene TRBJ1-2; 10 bases line up with TRBD1. Germline CDR1 and CDR2: SGHTA and FQGNSA. The CDR3 runs to 15 residues. V trimming: 4 bases; J trimming: 6 bases; junction bases outside the gene matches: 8. This CDR3 is CASSSTGGGRNGYTF. The DNA for the CDR3 is TGTGCCAGCAGCTCGACAGGGGGCGGTAGGAATGGCTACACCTTC.

The rearrangement joins TRBV2 to TRBJ2-3; TRBD1 agrees at 11 bases. Germline V CDR1 and CDR2: SNHLY, FYNNEI. V lost 6 bases, J lost 2 bases, and 7 bases stayed unmatched. The CDR3 sequence is 16 residues long. CDR3 in DNA: TGTGCCAGCAGGGGTAGGGACAGGGGGACCACAGATACGCAGTATTTT. As protein: CASRGRDRGTTDTQYF.

The chain carries TRBV5-4 and TRBJ1-1; 8 bases fit TRBD1. CDR1 and CDR2 (germline): SGHNT, YYREEE (reference sequence). The CDR3 is made up of 15 amino acids. J lost 5 bases, V lost 4 bases, and 10 bases had no gene match. The CDR3 sequence is CASSLPGQVGTEAFF. CDR3 nucleotide sequence: TGTGCCAGCAGCCTACCGGGACAGGTGGGGACTGAAGCTTTCTTT.

The chain combines TRBV19 with TRBJ2-5; a weak D match, TRBD2 (6 bases). The length of the CDR3 is 13 residues. Between the trimmed V and J ends, which lost 5 bases and 5 bases, there was a span of 12 bases. Germline V lookup: CDR1 LNHDA, CDR2 SQIVND (reference sequence). In DNA form, the CDR3 reads TGTGCCAGTAGTTCGAGCGGGCGGGAGACCCAGTACTTC. This translates into CASSSSGRETQYF.

This clone was picked up a small number of times. The J gene is TRBJ2-7, the V gene TRBV28, with 7 bases fitting TRBD1. With 3 bases clipped from V and 0 bases from J, the junction kept 5 bases outside the gene matches. Looked up from germline, CDR1 is MDHEN and CDR2 is SYDVKM. CDR3 length equals 15 residues. The CDR3 region is CASSFLPGGSYEQYF. In nucleotides, the CDR3 is TGTGCCAGCAGTTTTCTGCCAGGGGGCTCCTACGAGCAGTACTTC.

J is TRBJ2-1 and V is TRBV7-2, with 10 positions matching TRBD2. Germline loops: CDR1 SGHTA, CDR2 FQGNSA. V lost 4 bases and J lost 8; bases outside the gene matches: 11. The length of the CDR3 is 16 residues. The CDR3 loop is CASSSMGLAGADEQFF. CDR3 DNA: TGTGCCAGCAGCTCAATGGGGCTAGCGGGAGCAGATGAGCAGTTCTTC.

The chain employs TRBV6-1 and TRBJ1-5; 8 nucleotides agree with TRBD1. CDR1 is MNHNS and CDR2 is SASEGT in the germline V gene. The CDR3 is 15 residues long. V shed 1 base and J 6 bases; nucleotides not matched to a gene: 5. The CDR3 region has the DNA TGTGCCAGCAGTGAAGGAACAGGGGGAGGTCAGCCCCAGCATTTT. It translates to CASSEGTGGGQPQHF.

V usage is TRBV6-2 or TRBV6-3 and J usage is TRBJ2-3; 10 positions agree with TRBD2. The CDR3 is made up of 16 amino acids. Looked up from germline, CDR1 is MNHEY and CDR2 is SVGEGT. The V and J ends lost 4 bases and 4 bases, in that order; junction bases with no gene match: 8. The CDR3 protein is CASSFVSGRVADTQYF. The DNA for the CDR3 is TGTGCCAGCAGTTTTGTCAGCGGGAGGGTTGCAGATACGCAGTATTTT.

The chain employs TRBV6-6 and TRBJ1-3, with unresolved D. V lost 7 bases and J lost 0, with 16 bases in between. Germline values: CDR1 MNHNY, CDR2 SVGAGI (reference sequence). The CDR3 totals 16 residues. DNA for the CDR3: TGTGCCAGCATTAAAGGACTCCTCTCCTCTGGAAACACCATATATTTT. The encoded protein is CASIKGLLSSGNTIYF.

The chain recombines TRBV11-2 with TRBJ2-3, with TRBD2 matching 9 bases. This CDR3 spans 16 amino acids. Unmatched junction bases numbered 6, after V lost 1 base and J lost 4 bases. CDR1 is SGHAT and CDR2 is FQNNGV in the germline V gene. In nucleotides, the CDR3 is TGTGCCAGCAGCTTAGCCAGCGGGAGGAGGCCAGATACGCAGTATTTT. Amino acid sequence: CASSLASGRRPDTQYF. The full variable domain, rest sourced from reference TRBV11-2 and TRBJ2-3, is EAGVAQSPRYKIIEKRQSVAFWCNPISGHATLYWYQQILGQGPKLLIQFQNNGVVDDSQLPKDRFSAERLKGVDSTLKIQPAKLEDSAVYLCASSLASGRRPDTQYFGPGTRLTVL.